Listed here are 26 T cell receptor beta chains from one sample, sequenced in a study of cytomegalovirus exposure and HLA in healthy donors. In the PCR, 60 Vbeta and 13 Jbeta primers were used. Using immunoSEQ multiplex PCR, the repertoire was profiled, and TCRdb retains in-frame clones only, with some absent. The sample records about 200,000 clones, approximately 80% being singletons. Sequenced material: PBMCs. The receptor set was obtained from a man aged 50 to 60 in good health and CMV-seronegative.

The CDR3 nucleotides are TGTGCCAGCAGTGGGCAGAATCAGTACTTC. Its protein product is CASSGQNQYF. V gene TRBV2 combines with J gene TRBJ2-4; no firm D call. Per germline, CDR1 SNHLY and CDR2 FYNNEI. The CDR3 consists of 10 residues. Deletions cut 4 bases from V and 12 bases from J, with 7 bases between.

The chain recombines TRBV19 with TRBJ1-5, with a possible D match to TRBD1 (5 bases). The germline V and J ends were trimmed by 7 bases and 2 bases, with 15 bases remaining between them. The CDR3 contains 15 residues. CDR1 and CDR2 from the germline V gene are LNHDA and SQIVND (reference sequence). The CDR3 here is CASMGVAVGNQPQHF. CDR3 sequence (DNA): TGTGCCAGTATGGGGGTAGCGGTAGGCAATCAGCCCCAGCATTTT.

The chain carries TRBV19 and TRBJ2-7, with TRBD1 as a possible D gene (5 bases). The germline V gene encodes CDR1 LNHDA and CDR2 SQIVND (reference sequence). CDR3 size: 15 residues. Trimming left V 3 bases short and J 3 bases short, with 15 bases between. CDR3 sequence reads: CASSMSGMLNYEQYF. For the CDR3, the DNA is TGTGCCAGTAGTATGTCAGGGATGTTAAACTACGAGCAGTACTTC.

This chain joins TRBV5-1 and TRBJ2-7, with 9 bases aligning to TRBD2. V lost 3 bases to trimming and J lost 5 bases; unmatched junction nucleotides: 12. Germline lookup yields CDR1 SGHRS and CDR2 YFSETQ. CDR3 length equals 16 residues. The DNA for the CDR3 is TGCGCCAGCAGCTCCTTAATGCTAGCGGGGTCCCACGAGCAGTACTTC. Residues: CASSSLMLAGSHEQYF.

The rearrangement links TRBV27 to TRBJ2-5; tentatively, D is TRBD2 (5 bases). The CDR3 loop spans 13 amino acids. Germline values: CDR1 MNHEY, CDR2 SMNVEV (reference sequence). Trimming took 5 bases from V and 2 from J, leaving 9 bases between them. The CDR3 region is CASSPRGQETQYF. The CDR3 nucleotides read TGTGCCAGCAGTCCCCGGGGTCAAGAGACCCAGTACTTC.

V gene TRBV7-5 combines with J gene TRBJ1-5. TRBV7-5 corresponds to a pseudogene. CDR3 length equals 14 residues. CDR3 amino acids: CVRSLGGFDQPQHF. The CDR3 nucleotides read TGTGTCAGAAGCTTAGGAGGGTTTGATCAGCCCCAGCATTTT.

CDR3 coding DNA: TGTGCCAGTAGTACTGGACAGGGGTCCAATCAGCCCCAGCATTTT. This gives the protein CASSTGQGSNQPQHF. The chain recombines TRBV19 with TRBJ1-5; 9 nucleotides line up with TRBD1. Germline V gene lookup returns CDR1 LNHDA and CDR2 SQIVND (reference sequence). The CDR3 runs 15 residues. J lost 3 bases, V lost 4 bases, and 4 bases had no gene match.

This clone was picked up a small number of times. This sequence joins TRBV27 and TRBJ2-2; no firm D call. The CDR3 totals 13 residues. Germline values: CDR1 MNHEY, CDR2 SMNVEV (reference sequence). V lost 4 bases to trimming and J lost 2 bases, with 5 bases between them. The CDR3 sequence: CASSYSNTGELFF. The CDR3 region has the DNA TGTGCCAGCAGTTACTCCAACACCGGGGAGCTGTTTTTT.

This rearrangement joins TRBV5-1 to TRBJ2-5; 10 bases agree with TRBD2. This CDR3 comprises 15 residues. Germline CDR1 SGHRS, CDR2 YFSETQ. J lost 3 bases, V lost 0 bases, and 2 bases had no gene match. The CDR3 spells CASSLELAGKETQYF. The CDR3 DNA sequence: TGCGCCAGCAGCTTGGAACTAGCGGGAAAAGAGACCCAGTACTTC.

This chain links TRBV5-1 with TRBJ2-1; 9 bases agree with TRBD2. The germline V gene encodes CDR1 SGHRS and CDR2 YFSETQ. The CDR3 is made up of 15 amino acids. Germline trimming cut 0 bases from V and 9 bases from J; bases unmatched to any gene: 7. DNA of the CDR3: TGCGCCAGCAGCTTGGTTGCGGGAGGGCCAGGTGAGCAGTTCTTC. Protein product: CASSLVAGGPGEQFF.

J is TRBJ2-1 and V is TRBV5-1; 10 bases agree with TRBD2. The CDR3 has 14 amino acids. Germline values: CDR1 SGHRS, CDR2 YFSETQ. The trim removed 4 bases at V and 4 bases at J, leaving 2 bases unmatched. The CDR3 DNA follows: TGCGCCAGCAGCCGGACTAGCGGATACAATGAGCAGTTCTTC. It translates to CASSRTSGYNEQFF. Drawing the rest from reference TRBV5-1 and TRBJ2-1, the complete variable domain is KAGVTQTPRYLIKTRGQQVTLSCSPISGHRSVSWYQQTPGQGLQFLFEYFSETQRNKGNFPGRFSGRQFSNSRSEMNVSTLELGDSALYLCASSRTSGYNEQFFGPGTRLTVL.

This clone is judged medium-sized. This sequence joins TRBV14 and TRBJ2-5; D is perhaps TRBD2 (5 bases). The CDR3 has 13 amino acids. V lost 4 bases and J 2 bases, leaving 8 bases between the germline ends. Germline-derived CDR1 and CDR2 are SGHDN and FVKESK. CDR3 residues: CASSRGQQETQYF. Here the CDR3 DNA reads TGTGCCAGCAGCCGAGGGCAGCAAGAGACCCAGTACTTC.

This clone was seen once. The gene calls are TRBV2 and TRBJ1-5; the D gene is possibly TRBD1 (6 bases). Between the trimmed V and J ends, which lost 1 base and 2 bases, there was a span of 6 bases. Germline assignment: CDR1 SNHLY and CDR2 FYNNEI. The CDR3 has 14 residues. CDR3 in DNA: TGTGCCAGCAGTGAAGGGACAGGCAATCAGCCCCAGCATTTT. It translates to CASSEGTGNQPQHF.

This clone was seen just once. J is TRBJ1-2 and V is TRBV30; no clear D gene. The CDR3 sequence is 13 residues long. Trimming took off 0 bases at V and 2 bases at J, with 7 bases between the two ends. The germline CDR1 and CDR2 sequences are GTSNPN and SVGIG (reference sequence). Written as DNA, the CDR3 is TGTGCCTGGAGTGTACCCCTAAACTATGGCTACACCTTC. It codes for CAWSVPLNYGYTF. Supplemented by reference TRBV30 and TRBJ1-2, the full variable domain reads SQTIHQWPATLVQPVGSPLSLECTVEGTSNPNLYWYRQAAGRGLQLLFYSVGIGQISSEVPQNLSASRPQDRQFILSSKKLLLSDSGFYLCAWSVPLNYGYTFGSGTRLTVV.

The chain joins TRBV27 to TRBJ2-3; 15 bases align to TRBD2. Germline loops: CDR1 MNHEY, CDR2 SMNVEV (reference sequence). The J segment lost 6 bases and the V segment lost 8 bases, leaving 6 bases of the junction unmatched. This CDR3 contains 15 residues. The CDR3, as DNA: TGTGCCAGCGCCGGGACTAGCGGGAGGAGGGATACGCAGTATTTT. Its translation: CASAGTSGRRDTQYF.

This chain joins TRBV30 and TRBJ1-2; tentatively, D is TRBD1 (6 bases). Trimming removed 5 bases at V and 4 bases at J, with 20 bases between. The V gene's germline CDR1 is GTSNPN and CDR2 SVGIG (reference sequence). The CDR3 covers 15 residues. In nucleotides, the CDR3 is TGTGCCTGGTACAGGGTCTCCGAAGCCTCCTATGGCTACACCTTC. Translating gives CAWYRVSEASYGYTF. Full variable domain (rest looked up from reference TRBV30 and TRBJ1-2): SQTIHQWPATLVQPVGSPLSLECTVEGTSNPNLYWYRQAAGRGLQLLFYSVGIGQISSEVPQNLSASRPQDRQFILSSKKLLLSDSGFYLCAWYRVSEASYGYTFGSGTRLTVV.

CDR3 sequence: CASSLDREVNQPQHF. The CDR3 bases are TGTGCCAGCAGCTTAGACAGGGAAGTCAATCAGCCCCAGCATTTT. The chain is built from TRBV7-9 and TRBJ1-5, with D perhaps TRBD1 (6 bases). CDR3 length: 15 amino acids. The germline V gene encodes CDR1 SEHNR and CDR2 FQNEAQ (reference sequence). Trimming left V 1 base short and J 3 bases short, with 10 bases between. Supplemented by reference TRBV7-9 and TRBJ1-5, the full variable domain reads DTGVSQNPRHKITKRGQNVTFRCDPISEHNRLYWYRQTLGQGPEFLTYFQNEAQLEKSRLLSDRFSAERPKGSFSTLEIQRTEQGDSAMYLCASSLDREVNQPQHFGDGTRLSIL.

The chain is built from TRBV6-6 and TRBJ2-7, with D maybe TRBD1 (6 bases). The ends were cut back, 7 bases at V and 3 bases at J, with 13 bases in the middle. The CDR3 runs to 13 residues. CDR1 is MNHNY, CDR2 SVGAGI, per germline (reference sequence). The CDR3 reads CASNPTGIYEQYF. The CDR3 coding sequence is TGTGCCAGCAACCCTACAGGGATCTACGAGCAGTACTTC.

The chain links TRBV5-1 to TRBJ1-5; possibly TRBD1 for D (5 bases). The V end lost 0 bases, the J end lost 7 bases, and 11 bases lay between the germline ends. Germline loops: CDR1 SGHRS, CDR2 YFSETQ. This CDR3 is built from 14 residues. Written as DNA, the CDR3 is TGCGCCAGCAGCTTGGGGGGGGTACCACAGCCCCAGCATTTT. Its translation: CASSLGGVPQPQHF.

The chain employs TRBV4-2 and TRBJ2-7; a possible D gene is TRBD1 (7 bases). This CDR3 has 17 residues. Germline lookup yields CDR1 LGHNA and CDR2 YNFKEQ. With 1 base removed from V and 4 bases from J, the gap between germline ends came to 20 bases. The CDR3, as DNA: TGTGCCAGCAGCCAAGGCGGTTCGGGCAGGGGGACTTACGAGCAGTACTTC. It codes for CASSQGGSGRGTYEQYF.

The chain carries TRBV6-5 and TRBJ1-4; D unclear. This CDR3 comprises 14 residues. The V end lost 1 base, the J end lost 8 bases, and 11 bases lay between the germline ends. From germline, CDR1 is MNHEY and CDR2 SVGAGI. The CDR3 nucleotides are TGTGCCAGCAGTTACTTTGGACTCAGCGAAAAACTGTTTTTT. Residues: CASSYFGLSEKLFF.

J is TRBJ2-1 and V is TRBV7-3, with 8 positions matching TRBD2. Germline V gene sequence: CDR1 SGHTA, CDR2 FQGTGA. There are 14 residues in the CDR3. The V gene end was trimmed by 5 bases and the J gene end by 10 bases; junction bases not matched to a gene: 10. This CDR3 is CASSPGLARGEQFF. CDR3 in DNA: TGTGCCAGCAGCCCAGGACTAGCCCGAGGAGAGCAGTTCTTC.

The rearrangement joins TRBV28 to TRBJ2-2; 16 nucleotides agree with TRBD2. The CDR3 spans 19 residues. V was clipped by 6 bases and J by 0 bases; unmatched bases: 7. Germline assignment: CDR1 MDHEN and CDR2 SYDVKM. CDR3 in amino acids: CASSSGGLAGGTNTGELFF. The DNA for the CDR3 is TGTGCCAGCAGCTCCGGGGGACTAGCGGGAGGGACGAACACCGGGGAGCTGTTTTTT. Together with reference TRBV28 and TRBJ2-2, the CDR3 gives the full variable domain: DVKVTQSSRYLVKRTGEKVFLECVQDMDHENMFWYRQDPGLGLRLIYFSYDVKMKEKGDIPEGYSVSREKKERFSLILESASTNQTSMYLCASSSGGLAGGTNTGELFFGEGSRLTVL.

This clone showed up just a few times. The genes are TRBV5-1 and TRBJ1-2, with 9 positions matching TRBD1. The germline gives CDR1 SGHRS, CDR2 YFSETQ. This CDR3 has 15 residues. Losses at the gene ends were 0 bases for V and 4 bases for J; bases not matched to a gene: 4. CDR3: CASSLGTGDAYGYTF. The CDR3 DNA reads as TGCGCCAGCAGCTTGGGGACAGGGGATGCCTATGGCTACACCTTC.

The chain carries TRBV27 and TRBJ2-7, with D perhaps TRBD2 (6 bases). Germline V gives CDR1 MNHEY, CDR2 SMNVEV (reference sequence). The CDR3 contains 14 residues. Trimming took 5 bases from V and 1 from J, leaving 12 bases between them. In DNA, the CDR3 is TGTGCCAGCAGTCCGAGCGGGTTTTCCTACGAGCAGTACTTC. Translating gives CASSPSGFSYEQYF.

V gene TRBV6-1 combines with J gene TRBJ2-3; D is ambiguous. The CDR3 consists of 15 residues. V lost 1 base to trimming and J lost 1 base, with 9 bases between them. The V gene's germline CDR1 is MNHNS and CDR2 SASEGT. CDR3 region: CASSEESQGTDTQYF. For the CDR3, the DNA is TGTGCCAGCAGTGAAGAGAGTCAGGGCACAGATACGCAGTATTTT.